This TCR beta chain was profiled in a study of blood T cell repertoires in COVID-19. The CDR3 totals 16 residues. Trimming removed 1 base from V and 6 bases from J; junction bases left unmatched: 7. Germline CDR1 SGHDN, CDR2 FVKESK. Produced via immunoSEQ multiplex PCR; TCRdb's table is partial and in-frame only. The sample records roughly 350,000 clones, around 87% being singletons. The sequenced sample consisted of peripheral blood. This sequence joins TRBV14 and TRBJ2-1; 9 nucleotides match TRBD2. The clonotype originates from a woman between 50 and 59 years old with COVID-19, enrolled during active disease. CDR3 in amino acids: CASSQVLAGTGNEQFF. CDR3 sequence (DNA): TGTGCCAGCAGCCAAGTTCTAGCGGGGACGGGCAATGAGCAGTTCTTC.